The clone carrying this T cell receptor beta chain was counted a single time. What it recognizes is unknown. The sample belongs to a study of T cell responses to AZD1222 COVID-19 vaccine. V shed 1 base and J shed 1 base, with 4 bases lying between them. The germline CDR1 and CDR2 sequences are KGHSY and FQNENV. This CDR3 spans 13 amino acids. Sequenced by immunoSEQ multiplex PCR; TCRdb stores in-frame clones only, minus some. The sample includes some 190,000 clones, about nine tenths of them seen just once. Study-level points and caveats: Vaccine-related CD4 TCRs covered spike, predominating at 160-218 and 743-854. Possibly, clonal diversity was underestimated; donors were largely white British and included more females.

The receptor was derived from an adult who received the AZD1222 COVID-19 vaccine. Sequencing used peripheral blood, obtained 28 days after the second AZD1222 dose. V usage is TRBV16 and J usage is TRBJ1-1; D gene uncertain. The CDR3 region is CASSQFENTEAFF. The CDR3 DNA follows: TGTGCCAGCAGCCAATTTGAGAACACTGAAGCTTTCTTT. Together with reference TRBV16 and TRBJ1-1, the CDR3 gives the full variable domain: GEEVAQTPKHLVRGEGQKAKLYCAPIKGHSYVFWYQQVLKNEFKFLISFQNENVFDETGMPKERFSAKCLPNSPCSLEIQATKLEDSAVYFCASSQFENTEAFFGQGTRLTVV.